The source of this T cell receptor (beta chain) is a study of beta chain features in type 1 diabetes. The entirety of the isolated RNA underwent reverse transcription, so expressed TCRB transcripts were sequenced. TCRdb's table, derived via immunoSEQ multiplex PCR, lists solely in-frame clones and lacks some. The sample yields hundreds of thousands of clones, approximately 10% seen once. Study results and limitations: Researchers could not determine here whether HLA type influences TCRB rearrangement.

Sorting that relied on CD45RO/CCR7/CD25/CD127/CD95/CD27 yielded CD4+ naive, central memory, regulatory and stem cell-like memory cells. Concerning this clone itself: Antigen unknown.

Germline lookup yields CDR1 PRHDT and CDR2 FYEKMQ (reference sequence). After removal of 7 bases from V and 1 base from J, the junction contained 7 bases not matched to a gene. This CDR3 spans 15 amino acids. The specimen sequenced was naive CD4+ T cells from blood. The chain carries TRBV13 and TRBJ2-3, with 8 bases fitting TRBD1. The clonotype originates from a woman between 18 and 30 years old in good health. In DNA, the CDR3 is TGTGCCAGCACCACAGGGGGAAGGGGCACAGATACGCAGTATTTT. Encoded protein: CASTTGGRGTDTQYF.